This T cell receptor (beta chain) was recorded in a study of radiotherapy plus CTLA-4 blockade in lung cancer. Participants had chemo-refractory metastatic non-small-cell lung cancer and were treated with focal radiation plus ipilimumab CTLA-4 blockade. Libraries were prepared by immunoSEQ multiplex PCR; TCRdb keeps only in-frame clonotypes and omits some of them. The table lists 50,000 or so clones, 79% of them singletons. Regarding the study as a whole: After treatment with radiotherapy plus ipilimumab, TCR clones that came from the tumor expanded in blood. Alongside interferon-beta, early blood T cell clone dynamics were reportedly the best predictor of response.

This clone was picked up a small number of times. Its target is not known. The specimen comprised peripheral blood, sampled from a patient treated with radiotherapy plus ipilimumab. This clonotype was sampled from a human donor with non-small cell lung cancer who had a partial response to radiotherapy plus ipilimumab.

DNA for the CDR3: TGTGCCAGCAGTCTCGGGGACAGGGGCTATGGCTACACCTTC. Amino acid sequence: CASSLGDRGYGYTF. J is TRBJ1-2 and V is TRBV27; TRBD1 matches 10 bases. Germline CDR1 MNHEY, CDR2 SMNVEV (reference sequence). This CDR3 is built from 14 residues. The ends lost 5 bases at V and 4 bases at J; junction bases unmatched: 4.